This TCR beta chain came from a study of regulatory T cells in long-lasting Graves disease. Stated time point: persistent/refractory GD, antithyroid drugs over 5 years with positive TRAb. The TCR library was prepared using RNA isolated from PBMCs. Library construction for TCR beta used iRepertoire HTBI primers and Arm-PCR of CDR3 regions. MiXCR was run by TCRdb on the multiplex PCR reads, yielding one entry per CDR3 protein. The data contain about 460,000 distinct CDR3 sequences, 22% of them singletons. This clonotype was detected ten times or more. CDR1 and CDR2 (germline): LNHDA, SQIVND (reference sequence). V was trimmed by 10 bases and J by 1 base, leaving 13 bases between them. This CDR3 region has 13 residues.

The clonotype originates from a female donor with Graves disease. The specimen comprised peripheral blood mononuclear cells (PBMCs), sampled when the disease was refractory, from a patient treated with antithyroid drugs. The chain recombines TRBV19 with TRBJ1-1, with a possible D match to TRBD1 (6 bases). CDR3 protein: CATNTGWNTEAFF. For the CDR3, the DNA is TGTGCCACTAACACAGGGTGGAACACTGAAGCTTTCTTT.